This TCR beta chain is drawn from a study of cytomegalovirus exposure and HLA in healthy donors. Across the whole study: From about 180 million T cells, an earlier analysis saw 117 million unique TCR beta sequences. Whole-study findings and limits: Versus the approximately 700-donor mean, an Asian-associated ancestry cluster reportedly showed fewer N-insertions in a later analysis. A missense DCLRE1C variant was associated with V- and J-gene trimming of TCR beta chains in a later analysis, and an independent cohort replicated the association.

Remarks on this clone: The antigen is not known.

13 Jbeta primers and 60 Vbeta primers were used for the PCR. Assay used: immunoSEQ multiplex PCR; TCRdb lists only in-frame clones, some missing. The profile shows 200,000 to 250,000 clones, around 84% of them singletons. Input material: PBMCs. The source is a girl aged 2-10 years in good health and CMV-seronegative.

Here the CDR3 DNA reads TGTGCCAGCAGCATAGGGTCGAGGTGGGAGCTGTTTTTT. It yields the protein CASSIGSRWELFF. The V gene is TRBV7-9, the J gene TRBJ2-2; D is unresolved. From germline, CDR1 is SEHNR and CDR2 FQNEAQ (reference sequence). V lost 5 bases and J 9 bases, leaving 13 bases between the germline ends. This CDR3 comprises 13 residues.